There are many counts of the clone carrying this TCR beta chain. Its antigen is not known. The sample belongs to a study of T cells in Graves' hyperthyroidism and ophthalmopathy. Study-level results: Separating ophthalmopathy from stable hyperthyroidism was achieved by a 13 V-J model. Blood samples included most of the expanded thyroid clonotypes exceeding 0.001.

Germline V gives CDR1 SGHRS, CDR2 YFSETQ. Trimming took 4 bases from V and 4 from J, leaving 14 bases between them. The CDR3 consists of 14 residues. It was at first hyperthyroidism diagnosis, before any ophthalmopathy symptoms, that the blood sample was taken. Using around 10 ml of fresh peripheral blood, PBMCs were prepared. Amplified TCR beta CDR3 regions came from RNA transcripts. A set of HTBI primers served as the primers for a first-round RT-PCR of the TCR CDR3. TCRdb re-analysed the multiplex PCR reads in MiXCR, keeping a single row per CDR3 protein. The table shows fewer than 400,000 distinct CDR3 sequences, with 15% to 18% occurring only once.

Sequencing was done on a sample of blood. The origin of this receptor is a woman in her late teens or twenties with Graves' hyperthyroidism that later progressed to Graves' ophthalmopathy. The chain joins TRBV5-1 to TRBJ1-1, with D unresolved. The chain's CDR3 is CASSNGPSSTEAFF. CDR3 coding DNA: TGCGCCAGCAGCAACGGACCCTCGAGCACTGAAGCTTTCTTT.